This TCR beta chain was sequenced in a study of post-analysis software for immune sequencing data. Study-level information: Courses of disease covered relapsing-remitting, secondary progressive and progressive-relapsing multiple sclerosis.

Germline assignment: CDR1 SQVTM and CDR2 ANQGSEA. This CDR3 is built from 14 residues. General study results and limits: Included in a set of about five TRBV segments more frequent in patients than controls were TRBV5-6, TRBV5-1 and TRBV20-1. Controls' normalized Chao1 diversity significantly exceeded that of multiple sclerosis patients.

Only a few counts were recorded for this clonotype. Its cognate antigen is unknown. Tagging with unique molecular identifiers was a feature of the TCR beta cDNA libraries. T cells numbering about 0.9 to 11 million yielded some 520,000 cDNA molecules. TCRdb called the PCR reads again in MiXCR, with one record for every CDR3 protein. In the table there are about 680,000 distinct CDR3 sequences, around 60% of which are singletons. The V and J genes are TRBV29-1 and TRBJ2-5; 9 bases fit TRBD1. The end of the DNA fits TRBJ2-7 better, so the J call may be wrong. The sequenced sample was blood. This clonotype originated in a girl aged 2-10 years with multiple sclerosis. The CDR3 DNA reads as TGCAGCGTTGCGGACAGGGGTGACCCCTACGAGCAGTACTTC. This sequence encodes CSVADRGDPYEQYF.